What follows describes a single T cell receptor beta chain. Its specificity is unknown. This specimen belongs to a study of graft-versus-host responses after intestinal transplantation. About the research overall: Isolated intestinal, liver-intestinal, or multivisceral transplants had been given to the recipients.

Libraries were prepared by immunoSEQ multiplex PCR; TCRdb keeps only in-frame clonotypes and omits some of them. The table records about 120,000 clones, approximately 92% of them present only once. Germline CDR1 MNHEY, CDR2 SMNVEV (reference sequence). V lost 10 bases to trimming and J lost 6 bases, with 22 bases between them. The length of the CDR3 is 15 residues. Notes on the study in general: Present in recipient marrow, GvH clones included some that appeared first in ileum or blood. Early HvG declines after transplant were associated with peak circulating GvH clone levels.

This receptor was identified in a human donor who received an intestinal transplant. The sequences come from unstimulated CD4+ T cells sorted from spleen or lymph node cells, collected before intestinal transplant. The V and J genes are TRBV27 and TRBJ2-1; D remains unclear. CDR3 loop: CATGSGRVWVNEQFF. The CDR3, as DNA: TGTGCCACAGGAAGTGGTCGAGTCTGGGTCAATGAGCAGTTCTTC.